The 15 T cell receptor beta chains below all came from one sample that was sequenced in a study of T-cell reconstitution after alpha-beta-depleted transplantation in children. The authors prepared the TCRbeta library with unique molecular identifiers. MiXCR, run by TCRdb on the PCR reads, gives a single entry per CDR3 protein. The data contain about half a million distinct CDR3 sequences, around an eighth of them singletons. Here the sequenced sample was PBMCs from the stem cell graft donor, taken from the stem cell graft. The receptor set was obtained from a human donor who donated a stem cell graft to a child with combined immunodeficiency.

This clonotype was detected a few times. The V call is TRBV11-2, the J call TRBJ2-7; D might be TRBD1 (5 bases). The germline gives CDR1 SGHAT, CDR2 FQNNGV. The germline V and J ends were trimmed by 0 bases and 3 bases, with 12 bases remaining between them. The CDR3 has 15 residues. The CDR3 protein is CASSLEDSANYEQYF. In DNA, the CDR3 is TGTGCCAGCAGCTTAGAAGACAGCGCTAACTACGAGCAGTACTTC.

V gene TRBV12-3 or TRBV12-4 combines with J gene TRBJ1-2; no definite D call. The CDR3 has 13 residues. V gave up 3 bases and J gave up 7 bases, with 12 bases separating them. The CDR3 sequence is CASSFKGSGGYTF. CDR3 coding DNA: TGTGCCAGCAGTTTTAAAGGCTCGGGTGGCTACACCTTC.

The sample holds a few counts of this clonotype. The V gene is TRBV27, the J gene TRBJ2-1; 8 positions match TRBD1. The CDR3 is made up of 17 amino acids. Trimming removed 3 bases from V and 6 bases from J; junction bases left unmatched: 13. Germline values: CDR1 MNHEY, CDR2 SMNVEV (reference sequence). The CDR3 protein is CASSFGQGALAANEQFF. The CDR3, as DNA: TGTGCCAGCAGTTTTGGGCAGGGGGCTTTAGCGGCCAATGAGCAGTTCTTC.

This clonotype was counted many times. The chain is built from TRBV7-3 and TRBJ2-7; 10 bases agree with TRBD1. CDR3 length: 16 amino acids. The J segment lost 5 bases and the V segment lost 0 bases, leaving 7 bases of the junction unmatched. Germline V lookup: CDR1 SGHTA, CDR2 FQGTGA. In DNA, the CDR3 is TGTGCCAGCAGCTTAACGGGGACAGGGGTTTACCACGAGCAGTACTTC. Protein: CASSLTGTGVYHEQYF.

This chain uses TRBV12-3 or TRBV12-4 with TRBJ1-1, with D possibly being TRBD1 (6 bases). The CDR3 length is 14 residues. Trimming stripped 5 bases from V and 3 bases from J, with 13 bases between. CDR3 DNA: TGTGCCAGCAGTGGGGGCCCAGGCCACACTGAAGCTTTCTTT. Amino acid sequence: CASSGGPGHTEAFF.

The chain couples TRBV25-1 to TRBJ2-7; a weak D match, TRBD1 (5 bases). The germline gives CDR1 MGHDK, CDR2 SYGVNS. V dropped 3 bases and J dropped 2 bases, with 14 bases sitting between them. The CDR3 covers 15 residues. CDR3 sequence reads: CASSEETDRTYEQYF. CDR3 coding DNA: TGTGCCAGCAGTGAGGAGACAGATCGAACCTACGAGCAGTACTTC.

There are a few counts of this clonotype. This chain links TRBV24-1 with TRBJ2-4, with 8 bases aligning to TRBD2. The CDR3 is 15 amino acids. Germline values: CDR1 KGHDR, CDR2 SFDVKD. V lost 3 bases and J lost 3; bases outside the gene matches: 3. The CDR3 here is CATSDLGTSKNIQYF. DNA of the CDR3: TGTGCCACCAGTGATCTCGGGACTAGCAAAAACATTCAGTACTTC.

This clonotype was observed a few times. V and J are TRBV20-1 and TRBJ2-7, with D hard to call. The germline V gene has CDR1 DFQATT and CDR2 SNEGSKA (reference sequence). CDR3 length: 14 residues. V gave up 1 base and J gave up 3 bases, with 13 bases separating them. The CDR3 bases are TGCAGTGCTAGAGGTGGACCATGGAACTACGAGCAGTACTTC. This codes for CSARGGPWNYEQYF.

This chain joins TRBV20-1 and TRBJ2-1; TRBD2 agrees at 12 bases. CDR1 and CDR2 (germline): DFQATT, SNEGSKA (reference sequence). The CDR3 runs to 15 residues. With V trimmed by 4 bases and J by 6 bases, 7 bases remained unmatched. CDR3 sequence reads: CSATSGGAMSNEQFF. The CDR3 nucleotides are TGCAGTGCTACTAGCGGGGGGGCTATGAGCAATGAGCAGTTCTTC.

The CDR3 reads CSVEDGGYTEAFF. CDR3 bases: TGCAGCGTTGAAGATGGGGGCTACACTGAAGCTTTCTTT. The chain uses TRBV29-1 and TRBJ1-1; D may be TRBD1 (6 bases). The CDR3 is made up of 13 amino acids. The V gene lost 0 bases and the J gene lost 3 bases, with 8 bases spanning the gap. In germline, CDR1 is SQVTM, CDR2 ANQGSEA.

About this clonotype: A read error may be the cause here, since a much bigger clone is one base away. This chain joins TRBV10-3 and TRBJ2-7; weak D call: TRBD2 (5 bases). Germline V gene data show CDR1 as ENHRY and CDR2 as SYGVKD. The V gene lost 8 bases and the J gene lost 11 bases, with 25 bases spanning the gap. CDR3 length: 14 amino acids. CDR3 amino acids: CAIGGTVAGGEEYF. The DNA for the CDR3 is TGTGCCATCGGAGGTACGGTGGCAGGAGGAGAGGAGTACTTC.

This sequence joins TRBV7-6 and TRBJ2-3; D perhaps matches TRBD2 (6 bases). CDR1 and CDR2 (germline): SGHVS, FNYEAQ. The CDR3 is made up of 12 amino acids. Trimming took 3 bases from V and 10 from J, leaving 11 bases between them. In DNA, the CDR3 is TGTGCCAGCAGCTTCGGGAGAGGTCCGCAGTATTTT. Translation: CASSFGRGPQYF.

The chain links TRBV7-4 to TRBJ2-1; TRBD1 might be the D (7 bases). CDR1 is SGHVT and CDR2 is SQSDAQ in the germline V gene. With 6 bases removed from V and 6 bases from J, the gap between germline ends came to 21 bases. This CDR3 spans 16 amino acids. CDR3 DNA sequence: TGTGCCAGCAGGGGGCGGCGGGACAGACCTCCCAATGAGCAGTTCTTC. It translates to CASRGRRDRPPNEQFF.

This rearrangement joins TRBV11-2 to TRBJ2-1; 7 bases are shared with TRBD2. Trimming removed 5 bases from V and 0 bases from J; junction bases left unmatched: 13. The CDR3 length is 18 residues. Germline V CDR1 and CDR2: SGHAT, FQNNGV. The CDR3 is CASSRPSRGLISYNEQFF. CDR3 DNA: TGTGCCAGCAGCCGACCCTCCCGGGGACTAATCTCCTACAATGAGCAGTTCTTC.

Only a few counts were recorded for this clonotype. The chain carries TRBV4-3 and TRBJ2-3, with D unresolved. The CDR3 loop spans 16 amino acids. V lost 0 bases to trimming and J lost 3 bases, with 13 bases between them. Germline CDR1 and CDR2: LGHNA and YSLEER. The CDR3 coding sequence is TGCGCCAGCAGCCAAGATCCTAGTACTCTGACAGATACGCAGTATTTT. It yields the protein CASSQDPSTLTDTQYF.